These 22 T cell receptor beta chains came from one sample sequenced in a study of cytomegalovirus exposure and HLA in healthy donors. Primers included in the PCR were 60 Vbeta and 13 Jbeta primers. Data came from immunoSEQ multiplex PCR; TCRdb stores just in-frame clones and leaves some out. The sample has 150,000 to 200,000 clones, approximately 76% seen once. What was sequenced was PBMCs. These receptors all stem from a female donor in good health and CMV-seronegative.

V is TRBV6-5 and J is TRBJ1-1; no clear D gene. The V gene lost 4 bases and the J gene lost 3 bases, with 15 bases spanning the gap. The CDR3 totals 15 residues. Germline lookup yields CDR1 MNHEY and CDR2 SVGAGI. The CDR3 coding sequence is TGTGCCAGCAGTTTTTCCCGAGGAAGGCACACTGAAGCTTTCTTT. Its protein is CASSFSRGRHTEAFF.

The V gene is TRBV4-2, the J gene TRBJ1-4; perhaps TRBD1 as D (6 bases). Trimming cost V 1 base and J 1 base, with 10 bases left between them. This CDR3 contains 16 residues. Germline assignment: CDR1 LGHNA and CDR2 YNFKEQ. CDR3 nucleotide sequence: TGTGCCAGCAGCCAAGGGGCGGACAGAACTAATGAAAAACTGTTTTTT. Translating gives CASSQGADRTNEKLFF.

This clone appeared a few times. The chain employs TRBV9 and TRBJ1-1; D is uncertain. V lost 3 bases and J lost 3, with 12 bases in between. Looked up from germline, CDR1 is SGDLS and CDR2 is YYNGEE. CDR3 size: 14 residues. The CDR3 sequence: CASSAFEGDTEAFF. The CDR3, as DNA: TGTGCCAGCAGCGCATTTGAGGGTGACACTGAAGCTTTCTTT. The whole variable domain, filled in from reference TRBV9 and TRBJ1-1, reads DSGVTQTPKHLITATGQRVTLRCSPRSGDLSVYWYQQSLDQGLQFLIQYYNGEERAKGNILERFSAQQFPDLHSELNLSSLELGDSALYFCASSAFEGDTEAFFGQGTRLTVV.

The chain has TRBV11-2 and TRBJ1-1; D is uncertain. V was cut by 0 bases and J by 5 bases, with 7 bases left in between. The CDR3 is 13 residues long. Germline assignment: CDR1 SGHAT and CDR2 FQNNGV. The CDR3 nucleotides are TGTGCCAGCAGCTTAGAAGACTGGACTGAAGCTTTCTTT. It specifies CASSLEDWTEAFF. Variable domain in full (rest from reference TRBV11-2 and TRBJ1-1): EAGVAQSPRYKIIEKRQSVAFWCNPISGHATLYWYQQILGQGPKLLIQFQNNGVVDDSQLPKDRFSAERLKGVDSTLKIQPAKLEDSAVYLCASSLEDWTEAFFGQGTRLTVV.

This clone was observed a few times. V is TRBV10-3 and J is TRBJ2-7; TRBD1 agrees at 9 bases. V lost 7 bases, J lost 0 bases, and 4 bases stayed unmatched. This CDR3 has 14 residues. Looked up from germline, CDR1 is ENHRY and CDR2 is SYGVKD. This chain's CDR3 is CAITSTGGSYEQYF. The DNA of the CDR3 is TGTGCCATCACCTCGACAGGGGGCTCCTACGAGCAGTACTTC.

The chain uses TRBV5-1 and TRBJ2-7, with no clear D. The CDR3 is made up of 14 amino acids. V was cut by 0 bases and J by 3 bases, with 10 bases left in between. CDR1 is SGHRS, CDR2 YFSETQ, per germline. The chain's CDR3 is CASSLDGSFYEQYF. The CDR3 nucleotides read TGCGCCAGCAGCTTGGATGGCTCCTTCTACGAGCAGTACTTC.

This chain links TRBV5-4 with TRBJ2-3, with TRBD1 matching over 7 bases. The CDR3 runs to 13 residues. V lost 5 bases and J lost 6; bases outside the gene matches: 6. In germline, CDR1 is SGHNT, CDR2 YYREEE (reference sequence). CDR3 in DNA: TGTGCCAGCAGGGGACAGCCGCAGGATACGCAGTATTTT. Protein product: CASRGQPQDTQYF.

Only a few counts were recorded for this clone. The rearrangement links TRBV30 to TRBJ2-7; D uncertain. The V end was cut by 0 bases, the J end by 6 bases, with 18 bases between. Germline lookup yields CDR1 GTSNPN and CDR2 SVGIG (reference sequence). The CDR3 is 15 residues long. The CDR3 loop is CAWSVHSSLRGEQYF. The CDR3 coding sequence is TGTGCCTGGAGTGTACACTCCAGTTTGCGCGGCGAGCAGTACTTC.

This chain links TRBV5-6 with TRBJ2-7; D is perhaps TRBD1 (6 bases). Trimming shortened V by 4 bases and J by 3 bases, and 8 bases separated the two germline ends. CDR3 length: 12 amino acids. Germline V gives CDR1 SGHDT, CDR2 YYEEEE. The DNA for the CDR3 is TGTGCCAGCAGCCGAGGGGGCTACGAGCAGTACTTC. This sequence encodes CASSRGGYEQYF.

This chain connects TRBV5-1 to TRBJ1-2; weak D call: TRBD1 (6 bases). Germline V gene lookup returns CDR1 SGHRS and CDR2 YFSETQ. V dropped 1 base and J dropped 3 bases, with 13 bases sitting between them. The CDR3 runs to 15 residues. The CDR3 coding sequence is TGCGCCAGCAGCTTGAACAGGGAAGTGGACTATGGCTACACCTTC. It encodes CASSLNREVDYGYTF.

Comment on this clone: At one boundary the junction diverges from the germline segment, which might be a read error. This chain joins TRBV5-1 and TRBJ1-4; possibly TRBD1 for D (6 bases). This CDR3 is built from 14 residues. Germline loops: CDR1 SGHRS, CDR2 YFSETQ. The CDR3 loop reads CASRLDSPNEKLFF. The CDR3 DNA follows: TGCGCCAGCAGATTGGACAGCCCTAATGAAAAACTGTTTTTT.

This chain joins TRBV7-7 and TRBJ2-2, with TRBD2 matching 8 bases. V shed 5 bases, J shed 6 bases, and the junction held 14 bases outside the gene matches. The CDR3 totals 17 residues. Germline CDR1 SSHAT, CDR2 FNYEAQ (reference sequence). Here the CDR3 DNA reads TGTGCCAGCAGCCCGGCCCTGGGACTAGGAGGGGCCGGGGAGCTGTTTTTT. Translation gives CASSPALGLGGAGELFF. The whole variable domain, filled in from reference TRBV7-7 and TRBJ2-2, reads GAGVSQSPRYKVTKRGQDVTLRCDPISSHATLYWYQQALGQGPEFLTYFNYEAQPDKSGLPSDRFSAERPEGSISTLTIQRTEQRDSAMYRCASSPALGLGGAGELFFGEGSRLTVL.

V gene TRBV4-1 combines with J gene TRBJ1-2, with D possibly TRBD1 on 5 matching bases. Germline V lookup: CDR1 MGHRA, CDR2 YSYEKL. This CDR3 is 15 amino acids long. Deletions cut 0 bases from V and 8 bases from J, with 16 bases between. CDR3 nucleotide sequence: TGCGCCAGCAGCCAAGATTCCCAGGGCCCTTGGGGCTACACCTTC. Residues: CASSQDSQGPWGYTF.

V is TRBV7-9 and J is TRBJ1-1; D is uncertain. CDR1 SEHNR and CDR2 FQNEAQ come from the germline V gene (reference sequence). The CDR3 sequence is 15 residues long. Trimming shortened V by 5 bases and J by 2 bases, and 15 bases separated the two germline ends. The CDR3 DNA follows: TGTGCCAGCAGCCGATTGGAGGGATCAAACACTGAAGCTTTCTTT. Amino acids: CASSRLEGSNTEAFF.

This clone showed up just a few times. This chain joins TRBV2 and TRBJ2-1, with TRBD2 matching over 9 bases. Per germline, CDR1 SNHLY and CDR2 FYNNEI. Germline trimming cut 9 bases from V and 4 bases from J; bases unmatched to any gene: 4. CDR3 length equals 13 residues. CDR3 nucleotide sequence: TGTGCCAGTACTAGCGGGCGGTACAATGAGCAGTTCTTC. Translation: CASTSGRYNEQFF. Using reference TRBV2 and TRBJ2-1 for the parts outside the CDR3, the full variable domain is EPEVTQTPSHQVTQMGQEVILRCVPISNHLYFYWYRQILGQKVEFLVSFYNNEISEKSEIFDDQFSVERPDGSNFTLKIRSTKLEDSAMYFCASTSGRYNEQFFGPGTRLTVL.

This chain uses TRBV30 with TRBJ1-4, with TRBD1 matching over 10 bases. The CDR3 covers 14 residues. Trimming cost V 5 bases and J 0 bases; bases outside gene matches: 0. CDR1 and CDR2 (germline): GTSNPN, SVGIG (reference sequence). CDR3: CAWGQGATNEKLFF. Written as DNA, the CDR3 is TGTGCCTGGGGACAGGGGGCAACTAATGAAAAACTGTTTTTT.

The gene calls are TRBV7-6 and TRBJ1-3; D remains ambiguous. The CDR3 has 15 amino acids. Germline V gives CDR1 SGHVS, CDR2 FNYEAQ. V was trimmed by 4 bases and J by 3 bases, leaving 13 bases between them. In DNA form, the CDR3 reads TGTGCCAGCAGCTCCGGACTAGCCTTTGGAAACACCATATATTTT. Translated: CASSSGLAFGNTIYF.

This chain connects TRBV5-1 to TRBJ1-1; D is ambiguous. Deletions cut 0 bases from V and 4 bases from J, with 7 bases between. Germline CDR1 SGHRS, CDR2 YFSETQ. The CDR3 runs to 13 residues. In nucleotides, the CDR3 is TGCGCCAGCAGCTTGGAACTAGGCACTGAAGCTTTCTTT. It encodes CASSLELGTEAFF.

V gene TRBV9 combines with J gene TRBJ2-7; 9 bases fit TRBD2. Germline V gene data show CDR1 as SGDLS and CDR2 as YYNGEE. V shed 0 bases and J 6 bases; nucleotides not matched to a gene: 7. The CDR3 length is 15 residues. The CDR3 region is CASSVEVAGVSEQYF. As DNA, the CDR3 is TGTGCCAGCAGCGTAGAGGTAGCGGGGGTTAGCGAGCAGTACTTC.

This rearrangement joins TRBV14 to TRBJ2-7, with 8 nucleotides matching TRBD1. This CDR3 contains 12 residues. Germline CDR1 reads SGHDN; CDR2 reads FVKESK. V shed 4 bases and J 12 bases; nucleotides not matched to a gene: 8. The chain's CDR3 is CASSPGGASRYF. The CDR3 DNA is TGTGCCAGCAGCCCAGGGGGCGCCTCACGGTACTTC.

This rearrangement joins TRBV5-1 to TRBJ2-1; D gene ambiguous. The germline CDR1 and CDR2 sequences are SGHRS and YFSETQ. V was shortened by 3 bases and J by 15 bases, with 19 bases between the two germline ends. The CDR3 is 13 residues long. The CDR3 spells CASSSSTFPLPFF. DNA for the CDR3: TGCGCCAGCAGCTCATCGACTTTCCCCTTGCCGTTCTTC.

The chain joins TRBV5-4 to TRBJ2-3; D perhaps matches TRBD2 (5 bases). Trimming removed 2 bases at V and 2 bases at J, with 12 bases between. The CDR3 loop spans 15 amino acids. Germline V gene lookup returns CDR1 SGHNT and CDR2 YYREEE (reference sequence). DNA of the CDR3: TGTGCCAGCAGCTTTGAGCGGATCCCCACAGATACGCAGTATTTT. It translates to CASSFERIPTDTQYF.